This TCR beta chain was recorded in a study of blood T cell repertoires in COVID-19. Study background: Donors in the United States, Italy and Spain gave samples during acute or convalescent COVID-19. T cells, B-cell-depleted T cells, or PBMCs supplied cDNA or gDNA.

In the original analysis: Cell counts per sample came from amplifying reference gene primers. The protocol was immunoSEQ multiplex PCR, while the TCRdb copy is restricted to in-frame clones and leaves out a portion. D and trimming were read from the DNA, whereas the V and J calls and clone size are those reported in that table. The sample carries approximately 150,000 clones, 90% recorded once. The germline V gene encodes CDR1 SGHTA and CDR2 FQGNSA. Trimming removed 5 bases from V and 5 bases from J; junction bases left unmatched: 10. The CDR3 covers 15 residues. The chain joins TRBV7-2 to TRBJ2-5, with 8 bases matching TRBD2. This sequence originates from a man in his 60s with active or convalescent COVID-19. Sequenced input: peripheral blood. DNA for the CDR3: TGTGCCAGCAGCGGAGCGGGGGCCATGCGGGAGACCCAGTACTTC. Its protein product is CASSGAGAMRETQYF.